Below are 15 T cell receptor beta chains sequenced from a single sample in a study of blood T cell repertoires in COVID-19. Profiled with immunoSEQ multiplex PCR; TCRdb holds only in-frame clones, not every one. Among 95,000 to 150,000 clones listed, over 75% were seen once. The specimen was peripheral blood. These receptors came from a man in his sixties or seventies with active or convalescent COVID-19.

CDR3 loop: CASSFRQGTEAFF. The DNA for the CDR3 is TGCGCCAGCAGCTTTCGACAGGGCACTGAAGCTTTCTTT. The chain uses TRBV5-1 and TRBJ1-1; 7 nucleotides match TRBD1. V dropped 2 bases and J dropped 4; count of bases not matched to a gene: 2. Germline CDR1 SGHRS, CDR2 YFSETQ. This CDR3 is 13 amino acids long.

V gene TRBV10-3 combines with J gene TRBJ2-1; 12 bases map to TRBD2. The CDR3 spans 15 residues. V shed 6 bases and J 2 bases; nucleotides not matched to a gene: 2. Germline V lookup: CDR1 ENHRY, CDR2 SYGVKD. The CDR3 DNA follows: TGTGCCATCAGGGGGACTAGCGGGCCCTACAATGAGCAGTTCTTC. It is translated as CAIRGTSGPYNEQFF.

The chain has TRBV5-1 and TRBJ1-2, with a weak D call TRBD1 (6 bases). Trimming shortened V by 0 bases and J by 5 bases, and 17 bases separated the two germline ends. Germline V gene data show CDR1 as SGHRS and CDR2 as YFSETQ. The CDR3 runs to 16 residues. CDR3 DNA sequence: TGCGCCAGCAGCTTGGAATACCAGGGGTTTTCTTATGGCTACACCTTC. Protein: CASSLEYQGFSYGYTF.

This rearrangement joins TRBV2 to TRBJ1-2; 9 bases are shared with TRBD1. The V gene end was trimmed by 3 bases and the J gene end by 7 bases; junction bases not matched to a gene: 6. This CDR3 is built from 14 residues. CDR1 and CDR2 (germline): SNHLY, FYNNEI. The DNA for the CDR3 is TGTGCCAGCAGTGAGGGAGGGACAGGGTCTGGCTACACCTTC. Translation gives CASSEGGTGSGYTF. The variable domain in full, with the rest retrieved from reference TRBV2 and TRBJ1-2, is EPEVTQTPSHQVTQMGQEVILRCVPISNHLYFYWYRQILGQKVEFLVSFYNNEISEKSEIFDDQFSVERPDGSNFTLKIRSTKLEDSAMYFCASSEGGTGSGYTFGSGTRLTVV.

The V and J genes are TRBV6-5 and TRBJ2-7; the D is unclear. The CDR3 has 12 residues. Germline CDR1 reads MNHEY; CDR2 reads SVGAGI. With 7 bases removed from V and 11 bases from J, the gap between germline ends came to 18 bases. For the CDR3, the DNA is TGTGCCAGCACCGGAACAGAAAATTTGGAGTACTTC. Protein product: CASTGTENLEYF.

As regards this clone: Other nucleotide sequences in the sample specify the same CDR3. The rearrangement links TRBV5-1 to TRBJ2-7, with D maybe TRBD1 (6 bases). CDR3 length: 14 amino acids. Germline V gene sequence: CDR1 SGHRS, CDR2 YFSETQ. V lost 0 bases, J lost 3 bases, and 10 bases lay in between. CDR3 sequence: CASSLEGRGYEQYF. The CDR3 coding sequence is TGCGCCAGCAGCTTGGAGGGCAGGGGCTACGAGCAGTACTTC. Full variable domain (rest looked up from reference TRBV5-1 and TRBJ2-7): KAGVTQTPRYLIKTRGQQVTLSCSPISGHRSVSWYQQTPGQGLQFLFEYFSETQRNKGNFPGRFSGRQFSNSRSEMNVSTLELGDSALYLCASSLEGRGYEQYFGPGTRLTVT.

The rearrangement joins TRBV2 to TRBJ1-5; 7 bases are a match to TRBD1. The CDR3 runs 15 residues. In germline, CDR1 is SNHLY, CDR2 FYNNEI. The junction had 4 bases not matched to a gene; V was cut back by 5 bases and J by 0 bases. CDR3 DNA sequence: TGTGCCAGCAGTATTACAGGGGATAGCAATCAGCCCCAGCATTTT. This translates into CASSITGDSNQPQHF.

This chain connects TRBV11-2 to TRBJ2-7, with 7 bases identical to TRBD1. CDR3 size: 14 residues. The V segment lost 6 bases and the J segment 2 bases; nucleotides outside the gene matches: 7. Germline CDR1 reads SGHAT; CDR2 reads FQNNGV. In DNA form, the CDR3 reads TGTGCCAGCAGAGCTCCGGGACAGACCTACGAGCAGTACTTC. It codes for CASRAPGQTYEQYF.

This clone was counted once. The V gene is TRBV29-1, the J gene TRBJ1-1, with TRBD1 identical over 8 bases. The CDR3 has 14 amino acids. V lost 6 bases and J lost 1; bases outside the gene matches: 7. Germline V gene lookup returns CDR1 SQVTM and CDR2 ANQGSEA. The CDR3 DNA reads TGCAGCGTAGAGCCACAGGGGGGGAACACTGAAGCTTTCTTT. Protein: CSVEPQGGNTEAFF.

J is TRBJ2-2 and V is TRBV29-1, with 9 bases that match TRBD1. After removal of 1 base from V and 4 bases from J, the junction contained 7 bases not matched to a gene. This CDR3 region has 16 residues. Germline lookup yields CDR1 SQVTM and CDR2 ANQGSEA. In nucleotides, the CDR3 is TGCAGCGTTGAAGTCGCCGCGGGACAGGGCACCGGGGAGCTGTTTTTT. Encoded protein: CSVEVAAGQGTGELFF.

In DNA form, the CDR3 reads TGTGCCAGCACATCGGGAGGATTCACAGATACGCAGTATTTT. Translated: CASTSGGFTDTQYF. The V gene is TRBV6-5, the J gene TRBJ2-3; the match to TRBD2 covers 7 bases. Germline values: CDR1 MNHEY, CDR2 SVGAGI. This CDR3 has 14 amino acids. Trimming cost V 7 bases and J 2 bases; bases outside gene matches: 6.

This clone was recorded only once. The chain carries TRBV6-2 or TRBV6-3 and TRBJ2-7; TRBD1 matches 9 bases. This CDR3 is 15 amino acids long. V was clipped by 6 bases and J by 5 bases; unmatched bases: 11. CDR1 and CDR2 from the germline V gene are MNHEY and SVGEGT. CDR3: CASSGGQGSVHEQYF. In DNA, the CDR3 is TGTGCCAGCAGCGGGGGACAGGGCTCGGTCCACGAGCAGTACTTC.

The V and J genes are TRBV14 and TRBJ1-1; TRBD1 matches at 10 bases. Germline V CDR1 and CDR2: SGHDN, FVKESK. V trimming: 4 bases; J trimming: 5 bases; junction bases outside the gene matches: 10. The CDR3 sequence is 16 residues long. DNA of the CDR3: TGTGCCAGCAGCCGCGGGACAGGGGTTGTAGGGACTGAAGCTTTCTTT. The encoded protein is CASSRGTGVVGTEAFF.

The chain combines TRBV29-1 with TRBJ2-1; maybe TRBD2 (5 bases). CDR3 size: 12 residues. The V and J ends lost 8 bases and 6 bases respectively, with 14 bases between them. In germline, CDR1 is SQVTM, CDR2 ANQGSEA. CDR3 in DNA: TGCAGCACGAGAAGAAGCGGCAATGAGCAGTTCTTC. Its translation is CSTRRSGNEQFF.

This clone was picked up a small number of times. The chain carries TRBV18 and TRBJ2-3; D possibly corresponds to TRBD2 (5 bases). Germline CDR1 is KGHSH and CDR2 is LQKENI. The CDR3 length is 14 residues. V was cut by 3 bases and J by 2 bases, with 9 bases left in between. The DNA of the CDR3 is TGTGCCAGCTCACCGAGGGAATACACAGATACGCAGTATTTT. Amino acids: CASSPREYTDTQYF.